These T cell receptor beta chains were read from a single sample in a study of blood T cell repertoires in COVID-19. TCRdb's copy holds only in-frame clones and misses some; the assay was immunoSEQ multiplex PCR. Among about 150,000 clones listed, around 76% were seen once. The sample comprised peripheral blood. Source of these receptors: a man between 60 and 75 years old with acute or convalescent COVID-19. Both conserved end residues are part of each CDR3. D genes are given only for firm matches. Only part of the rows carry a size: once, few, many, or a class if the clone is expanded.

NA,TRBV7-2,TRBD2,TRBJ2-3,CASSVIAGEGDTQYF,TGTGCCAGCAGCGTGATAGCGGGAGAAGGAGATACGCAGTATTTT
NA,TRBV28,NA,TRBJ2-2,CASSFSTGTANTGELFF,TGTGCCAGCAGTTTCTCAACCGGGACTGCGAACACCGGGGAGCTGTTTTTT
NA,TRBV15,TRBD2,TRBJ2-1,CATSGGLADLYNEQFF,TGTGCCACCAGCGGGGGACTAGCGGACTTATACAATGAGCAGTTCTTC
few,TRBV11-2,TRBD1,TRBJ1-6,CASSLRTGINSPLHF,TGTGCCAGCAGCTTACGGACAGGGATTAATTCACCCCTCCACTTT
NA,TRBV24-1,NA,TRBJ2-7,CATSDGGQLPSYEQYF,TGTGCCACCAGTGATGGAGGACAGCTTCCTTCCTACGAGCAGTACTTC
NA,TRBV30,NA,TRBJ1-2,CAWSPRVHGYTF,TGTGCCTGGAGTCCCCGCGTCCATGGCTACACCTTC
few,TRBV2,TRBD2,TRBJ2-7,CASKAGTSGYEQYF,TGTGCCAGCAAAGCCGGGACTAGCGGCTACGAGCAGTACTTC
once,TRBV11-2,TRBD1,TRBJ2-7,CASSLGQGVYEQYF,TGTGCCAGCAGCTTAGGACAGGGGGTCTACGAGCAGTACTTC
NA,TRBV6-5,TRBD1,TRBJ2-2,CASRGTANTGELFF,TGTGCCAGCAGAGGGACAGCAAACACCGGGGAGCTGTTTTTT
NA,TRBV3-1/TRBV3-2,NA,TRBJ2-7,CASSQGTAVSYEQYF,TGTGCCAGCAGCCAAGGGACAGCAGTCTCCTACGAGCAGTACTTC
NA,TRBV6-1,NA,TRBJ2-2,CASSTDSTNTGELFF,TGTGCCAGCAGCACCGACAGCACAAACACCGGGGAGCTGTTTTTT
NA,TRBV28,TRBD2,TRBJ2-1,CASSFPASGSLNEQFF,TGTGCCAGCAGTTTCCCTGCTAGCGGGAGTTTAAATGAGCAGTTCTTC
NA,TRBV5-4,NA,TRBJ2-5,CASSLGYGSGANQETQYF,TGTGCCAGCAGCTTGGGCTACGGGAGTGGGGCTAACCAAGAGACCCAGTACTTC
NA,TRBV10-1,TRBD2,TRBJ2-7,CASSPSGGSYEQYF,TGCGCCAGCAGTCCTAGCGGGGGGTCCTACGAGCAGTACTTC
NA,TRBV6-5,NA,TRBJ2-3,CASLRGNTDTQYF,TGTGCCAGTCTACGGGGGAACACAGATACGCAGTATTTT
NA,TRBV9,NA,TRBJ2-1,CASSVYPDREQFF,TGTGCCAGCAGCGTATACCCCGACAGGGAGCAGTTCTTC
NA,TRBV10-1,NA,TRBJ2-5,CASSESGRETQYF,TGCGCCAGCAGTGAGTCGGGGAGGGAGACCCAGTACTTC
NA,TRBV3-1/TRBV3-2,TRBD2,TRBJ2-2,CASSQPGLAGAGELFF,TGTGCCAGCAGCCAACCGGGACTAGCGGGAGCCGGGGAGCTGTTTTTT
NA,TRBV5-6,NA,TRBJ1-6,CASSLGGYMGNSPLHF,TGTGCCAGCAGCTTGGGAGGGTATATGGGTAATTCACCCCTCCACTTT
NA,TRBV19,TRBD2,TRBJ2-3,CASSISLAGGTDTQYF,TGTGCCAGTAGTATATCGCTAGCGGGAGGGACAGATACGCAGTATTTT
NA,TRBV19,TRBD1,TRBJ2-7,CASSAAQGTYEQYF,TGTGCCAGTAGTGCAGCACAGGGGACATACGAGCAGTACTTC
NA,TRBV7-8,NA,TRBJ1-2,CASSFEGGGYGYTF,TGTGCCAGCAGCTTTGAGGGAGGGGGCTATGGCTACACCTTC
NA,TRBV6-5,TRBD1,TRBJ2-4,CASRDRGAKNIQYF,TGTGCCAGCAGGGACAGGGGCGCCAAAAACATTCAGTACTTC
NA,TRBV23-1,NA,TRBJ1-2,CASSQSGRGAGWLEGYTF,TGCGCCAGCAGTCAATCGGGCCGGGGGGCAGGGTGGCTGGAAGGCTACACCTTC
NA,TRBV7-9,NA,TRBJ2-3,CASSLAPAVYTDTQYF,TGTGCCAGCAGCTTAGCGCCGGCGGTATACACAGATACGCAGTATTTT
NA,TRBV10-3,TRBD1,TRBJ1-6,CAISESQGQANSPLHF,TGTGCCATCAGTGAGTCGCAGGGACAGGCTAATTCACCCCTCCACTTT
NA,TRBV28,NA,TRBJ1-1,CASSPPLTGIRTEAFF,TGTGCCAGCAGTCCGCCACTAACAGGGATTCGTACTGAAGCTTTCTTT
NA,TRBV7-8,TRBD2,TRBJ2-2,CASSFTQRGVPGELFF,TGTGCCAGCAGCTTCACTCAGCGGGGCGTTCCCGGGGAGCTGTTTTTT
NA,TRBV5-1,TRBD2,TRBJ2-5,CASSFPGTSGRTTQETQYF,TGCGCCAGCAGCTTTCCCGGGACTAGCGGGAGAACGACTCAAGAGACCCAGTACTTC
NA,TRBV5-1,NA,TRBJ1-1,CASSLGQRGGEAFF,TGCGCCAGCAGCTTGGGGCAGCGAGGGGGTGAAGCTTTCTTT
once,TRBV6-5,TRBD2,TRBJ2-1,CASGLGLDNEQFF,TGTGCCAGCGGACTGGGACTAGACAATGAGCAGTTCTTC
few,TRBV5-1,NA,TRBJ2-1,CASSRTGTTGEQFF,TGCGCCAGCAGCAGGACAGGGACTACGGGTGAGCAGTTCTTC
NA,TRBV6-5,NA,TRBJ1-2,CATGAANYGYTF,TGTGCCACCGGAGCAGCTAACTATGGCTACACCTTC